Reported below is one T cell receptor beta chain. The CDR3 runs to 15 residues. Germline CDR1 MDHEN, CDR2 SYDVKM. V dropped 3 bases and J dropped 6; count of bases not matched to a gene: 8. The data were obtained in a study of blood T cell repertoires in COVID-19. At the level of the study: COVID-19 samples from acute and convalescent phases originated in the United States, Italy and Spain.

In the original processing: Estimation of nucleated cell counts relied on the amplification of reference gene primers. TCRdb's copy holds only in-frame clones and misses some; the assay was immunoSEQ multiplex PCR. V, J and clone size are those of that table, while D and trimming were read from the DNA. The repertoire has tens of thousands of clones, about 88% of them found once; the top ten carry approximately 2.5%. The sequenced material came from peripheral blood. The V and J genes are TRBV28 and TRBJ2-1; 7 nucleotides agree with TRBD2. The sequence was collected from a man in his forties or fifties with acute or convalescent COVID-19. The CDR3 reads CASSLVAGVTNEQFF. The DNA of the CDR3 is TGTGCCAGCAGTTTGGTGGCGGGAGTGACCAATGAGCAGTTCTTC.